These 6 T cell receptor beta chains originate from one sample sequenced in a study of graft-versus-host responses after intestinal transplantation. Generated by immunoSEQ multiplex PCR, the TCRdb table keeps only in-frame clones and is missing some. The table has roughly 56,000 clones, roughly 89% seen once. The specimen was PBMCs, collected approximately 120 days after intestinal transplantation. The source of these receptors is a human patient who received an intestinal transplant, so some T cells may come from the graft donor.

The CDR3 protein is CASSLGLGRNEQYF. Written as DNA, the CDR3 is TGTGCCAGCAGCTTAGGACTAGGACGAAACGAGCAGTACTTC. The gene calls are TRBV7-2 and TRBJ2-5, with TRBD2 as a possible D gene (6 bases). The J call may be mistaken, given a closer DNA end match to TRBJ2-7. The V gene's germline CDR1 is SGHTA and CDR2 FQGNSA. This CDR3 region has 14 residues.

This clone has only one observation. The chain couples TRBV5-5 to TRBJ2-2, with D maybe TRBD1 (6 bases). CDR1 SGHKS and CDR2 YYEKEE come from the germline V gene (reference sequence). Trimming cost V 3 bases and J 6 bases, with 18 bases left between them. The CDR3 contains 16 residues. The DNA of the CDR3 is TGTGCCAGCAGCTCGCAAGGGACGACAGGCCCCGGGGAGCTGTTTTTT. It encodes CASSSQGTTGPGELFF.

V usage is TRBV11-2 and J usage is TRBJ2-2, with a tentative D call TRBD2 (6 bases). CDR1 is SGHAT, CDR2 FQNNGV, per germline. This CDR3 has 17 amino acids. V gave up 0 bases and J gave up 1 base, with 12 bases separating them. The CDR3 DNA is TGTGCCAGCAGCTTAGATCTGGAGGGTTGGAACACCGGGGAGCTGTTTTTT. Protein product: CASSLDLEGWNTGELFF.

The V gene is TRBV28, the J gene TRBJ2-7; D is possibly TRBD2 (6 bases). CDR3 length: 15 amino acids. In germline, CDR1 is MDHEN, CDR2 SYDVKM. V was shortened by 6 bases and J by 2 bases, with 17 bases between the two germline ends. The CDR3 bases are TGTGCCAGCAGCCAACTAGCCAGAGGGGCCTACGAGCAGTACTTC. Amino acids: CASSQLARGAYEQYF. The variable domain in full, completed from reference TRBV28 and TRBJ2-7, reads DVKVTQSSRYLVKRTGEKVFLECVQDMDHENMFWYRQDPGLGLRLIYFSYDVKMKEKGDIPEGYSVSREKKERFSLILESASTNQTSMYLCASSQLARGAYEQYFGPGTRLTVT.

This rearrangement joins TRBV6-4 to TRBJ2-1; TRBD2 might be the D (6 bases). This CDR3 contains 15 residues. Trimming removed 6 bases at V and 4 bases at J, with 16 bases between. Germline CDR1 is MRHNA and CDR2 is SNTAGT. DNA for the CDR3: TGTGCCAGCAGCGGGCAGGGAGGCTCGTACAATGAGCAGTTCTTC. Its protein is CASSGQGGSYNEQFF.

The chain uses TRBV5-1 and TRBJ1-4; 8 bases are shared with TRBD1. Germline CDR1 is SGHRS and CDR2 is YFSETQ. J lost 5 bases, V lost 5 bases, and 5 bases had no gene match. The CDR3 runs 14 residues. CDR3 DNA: TGCGCCAGCAGAACAAGACAGGGGAATGAAAAACTGTTTTTT. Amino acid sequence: CASRTRQGNEKLFF. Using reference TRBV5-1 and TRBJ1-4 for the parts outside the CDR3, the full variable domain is KAGVTQTPRYLIKTRGQQVTLSCSPISGHRSVSWYQQTPGQGLQFLFEYFSETQRNKGNFPGRFSGRQFSNSRSEMNVSTLELGDSALYLCASRTRQGNEKLFFGSGTQLSVL.